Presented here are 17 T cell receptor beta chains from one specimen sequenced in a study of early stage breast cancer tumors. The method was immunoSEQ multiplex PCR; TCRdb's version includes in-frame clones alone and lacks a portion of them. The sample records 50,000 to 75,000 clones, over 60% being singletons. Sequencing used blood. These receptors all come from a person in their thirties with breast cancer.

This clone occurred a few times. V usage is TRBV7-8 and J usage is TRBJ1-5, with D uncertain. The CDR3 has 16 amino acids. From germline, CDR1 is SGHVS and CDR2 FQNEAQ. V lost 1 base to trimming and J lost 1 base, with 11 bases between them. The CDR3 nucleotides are TGTGCCAGCAGCTTAGGGTCAGGTCGGAGCAATCAGCCCCAGCATTTT. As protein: CASSLGSGRSNQPQHF.

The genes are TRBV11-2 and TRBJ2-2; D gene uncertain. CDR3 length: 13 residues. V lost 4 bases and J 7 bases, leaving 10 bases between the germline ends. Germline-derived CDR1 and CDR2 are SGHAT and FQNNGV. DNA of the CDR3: TGTGCCAGCAGCTGGATAGGCGACGGGGAGCTGTTTTTT. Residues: CASSWIGDGELFF.

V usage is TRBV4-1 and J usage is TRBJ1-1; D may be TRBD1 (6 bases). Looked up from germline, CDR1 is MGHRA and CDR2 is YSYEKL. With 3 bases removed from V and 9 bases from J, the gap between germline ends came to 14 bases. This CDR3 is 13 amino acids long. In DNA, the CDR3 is TGCGCCAGCAGCCACAGAGGGGGGGAGAAAGCTTTCTTT. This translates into CASSHRGGEKAFF.

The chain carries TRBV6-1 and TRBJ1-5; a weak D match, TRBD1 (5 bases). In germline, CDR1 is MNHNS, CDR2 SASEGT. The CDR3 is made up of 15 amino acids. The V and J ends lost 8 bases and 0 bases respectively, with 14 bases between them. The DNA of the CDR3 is TGTGCCAGCGGGACTGTTCCCCATAGCAATCAGCCCCAGCATTTT. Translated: CASGTVPHSNQPQHF.

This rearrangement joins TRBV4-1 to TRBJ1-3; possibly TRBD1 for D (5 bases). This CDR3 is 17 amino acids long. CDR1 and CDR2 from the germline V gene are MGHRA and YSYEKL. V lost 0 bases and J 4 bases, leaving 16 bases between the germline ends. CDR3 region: CASSQDPPTGSGNTIYF. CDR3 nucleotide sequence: TGCGCCAGCAGCCAAGATCCCCCCACAGGCTCGGGAAACACCATATATTTT.

The CDR3 nucleotides read TGCAGCGTTGAAGGGGGGGGACCGGACTACGAGCAGTACTTC. Translating it yields CSVEGGGPDYEQYF. This chain joins TRBV29-1 and TRBJ2-7, with 7 bases identical to TRBD2. This CDR3 is built from 14 residues. Germline V CDR1 and CDR2: SQVTM, ANQGSEA. The V gene end was trimmed by 1 base and the J gene end by 3 bases; junction bases not matched to a gene: 6.

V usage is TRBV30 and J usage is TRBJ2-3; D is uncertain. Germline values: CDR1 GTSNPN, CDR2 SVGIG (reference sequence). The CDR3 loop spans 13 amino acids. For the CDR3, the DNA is TGTGCTAAGGGTGCGAAGCGAACAGATACGCAGTATTTT. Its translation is CAKGAKRTDTQYF.

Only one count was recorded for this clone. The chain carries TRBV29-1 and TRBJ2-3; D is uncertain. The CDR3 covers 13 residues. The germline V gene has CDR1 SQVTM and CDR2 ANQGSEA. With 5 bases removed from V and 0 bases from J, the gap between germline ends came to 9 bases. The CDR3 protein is CSVSKGSTDTQYF. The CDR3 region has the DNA TGCAGCGTTTCAAAGGGTAGCACAGATACGCAGTATTTT.

The CDR3 nucleotides read TGTGCCTGGACTCGGCAGGGGAACACTGAAGCTTTCTTT. The encoded protein is CAWTRQGNTEAFF. The V gene is TRBV30, the J gene TRBJ1-1; the D gene is possibly TRBD1 (5 bases). Germline lookup yields CDR1 GTSNPN and CDR2 SVGIG (reference sequence). V lost 4 bases, J lost 1 base, and 10 bases lay in between. The CDR3 is made up of 13 amino acids.

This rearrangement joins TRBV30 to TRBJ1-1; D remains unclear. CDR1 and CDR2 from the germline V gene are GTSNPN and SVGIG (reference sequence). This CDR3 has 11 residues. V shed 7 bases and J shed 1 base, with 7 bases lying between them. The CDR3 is CASLRNTEAFF. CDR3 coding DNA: TGTGCCTCCCTCAGGAACACTGAAGCTTTCTTT.

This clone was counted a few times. The CDR3 nucleotides are TGTGCCAGCTCACCTCCGCGGGGGGAGGGCACTGAAGCTTTCTTT. Encoded protein: CASSPPRGEGTEAFF. The chain recombines TRBV18 with TRBJ1-1; possibly TRBD1 for D (5 bases). V lost 3 bases, J lost 4 bases, and 15 bases lay in between. CDR3 length equals 15 residues. From germline, CDR1 is KGHSH and CDR2 LQKENI.

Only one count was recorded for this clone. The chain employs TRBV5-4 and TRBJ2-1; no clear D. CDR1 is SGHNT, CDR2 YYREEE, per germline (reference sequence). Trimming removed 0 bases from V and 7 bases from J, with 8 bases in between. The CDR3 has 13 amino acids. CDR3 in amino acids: CASSLELSNEQFF. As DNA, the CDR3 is TGTGCCAGCAGCTTGGAGCTTTCGAATGAGCAGTTCTTC.

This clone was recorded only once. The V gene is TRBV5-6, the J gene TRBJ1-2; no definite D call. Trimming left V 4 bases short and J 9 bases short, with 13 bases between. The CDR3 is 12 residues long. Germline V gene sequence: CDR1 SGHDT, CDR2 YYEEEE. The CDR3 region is CASSRGPGSYTF. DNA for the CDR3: TGTGCCAGCAGCCGAGGGCCGGGGAGCTACACCTTC.

The CDR3 DNA is TGTGCCAGCAGTTCACCTCGGTTAGCCAAAAACATTCAGTACTTC. Amino acids: CASSSPRLAKNIQYF. The rearrangement links TRBV6-5 to TRBJ2-4, with D unresolved. The CDR3 is 15 residues long. Trimming pared 4 bases from V and 0 bases from J, leaving 10 bases between. The germline CDR1 and CDR2 sequences are MNHEY and SVGAGI.

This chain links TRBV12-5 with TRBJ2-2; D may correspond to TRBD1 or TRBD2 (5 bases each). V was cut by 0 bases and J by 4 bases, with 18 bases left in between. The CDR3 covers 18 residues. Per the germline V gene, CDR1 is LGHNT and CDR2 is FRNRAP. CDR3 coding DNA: TGTGCTAGTGGTTTGGTACTGGGGGAGTGGGGAATCACCGGGGAGCTGTTTTTT. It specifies CASGLVLGEWGITGELFF.

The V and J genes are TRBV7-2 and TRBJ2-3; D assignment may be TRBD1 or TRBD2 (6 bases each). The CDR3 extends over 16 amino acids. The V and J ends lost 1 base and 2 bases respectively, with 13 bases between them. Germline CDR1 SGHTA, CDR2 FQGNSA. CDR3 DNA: TGTGCCAGCAGCTTAGTGTGGAGGGGGAACACAGATACGCAGTATTTT. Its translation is CASSLVWRGNTDTQYF.

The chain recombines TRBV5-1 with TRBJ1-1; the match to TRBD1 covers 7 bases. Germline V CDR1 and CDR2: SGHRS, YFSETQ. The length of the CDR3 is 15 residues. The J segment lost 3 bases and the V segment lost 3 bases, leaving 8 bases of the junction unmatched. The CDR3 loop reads CASSYQQGIDTEAFF. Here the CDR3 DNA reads TGCGCCAGCAGCTACCAACAGGGGATTGACACTGAAGCTTTCTTT.